This passage covers 8 T cell receptor beta chains from one sample sequenced in a study of blood T cell repertoires in COVID-19. Assay: immunoSEQ multiplex PCR; the TCRdb copy retains only in-frame clones and omits some. Counted here are a few hundred thousand clones, 86% occurring once; the ten biggest clones make up 6.2%. The sequencing input was peripheral blood. These receptors came from a man aged 60-69 years with acute or convalescent COVID-19.

The chain has TRBV5-8 and TRBJ1-6; no clear D. CDR1 is SGHTS and CDR2 is YDEGEE in the germline V gene. This CDR3 has 14 amino acids. Trimming removed 4 bases at V and 9 bases at J, with 14 bases between. CDR3 region: CASSQGGGASPLHF. The CDR3 DNA sequence: TGTGCCAGCAGCCAAGGTGGAGGTGCTTCACCCCTCCACTTT.

The J gene is TRBJ2-7, the V gene TRBV7-2; 7 bases are a match to TRBD2. Per the germline V gene, CDR1 is SGHTA and CDR2 is FQGNSA. Trimming at V came to 3 bases and at J to 2 bases, leaving 1 base not matched to a gene. The CDR3 spans 13 residues. In DNA form, the CDR3 reads TGTGCCAGCAGCTTCCGGGAGGCCTACGAGCAGTACTTC. Translated: CASSFREAYEQYF.

The chain couples TRBV27 to TRBJ1-2; the D gene is possibly TRBD1 (5 bases). There are 14 residues in the CDR3. Germline-derived CDR1 and CDR2 are MNHEY and SMNVEV (reference sequence). The V and J ends lost 1 base and 1 base respectively, with 7 bases between them. This CDR3 is CASSLFGGNYGYTF. The CDR3 DNA reads TGTGCCAGCAGTTTATTCGGGGGTAACTATGGCTACACCTTC.

V is TRBV19 and J is TRBJ2-7; 13 bases are a match to TRBD2. With 5 bases clipped from V and 9 bases from J, the junction kept 10 bases outside the gene matches. CDR1 and CDR2 from the germline V gene are LNHDA and SQIVND (reference sequence). There are 15 residues in the CDR3. CDR3 amino acids: CASSALLAGGETQYF. Here the CDR3 DNA reads TGTGCCAGTAGTGCCTTACTAGCGGGAGGGGAAACGCAGTACTTC.

The chain is built from TRBV4-2 and TRBJ2-3; 7 nucleotides agree with TRBD2. The germline gives CDR1 LGHNA, CDR2 YNFKEQ. The CDR3 runs 16 residues. Losses at the gene ends were 1 base for V and 1 base for J; bases not matched to a gene: 5. CDR3 residues: CASSQGASGGTDTQYF. CDR3 coding DNA: TGTGCCAGCAGCCAAGGGGCGAGCGGGGGCACAGATACGCAGTATTTT.

The chain has TRBV27 and TRBJ2-7, with 10 bases that match TRBD1. CDR3 length: 18 residues. The junction had 11 bases not matched to a gene; V was cut back by 2 bases and J by 1 base. From germline, CDR1 is MNHEY and CDR2 SMNVEV (reference sequence). The CDR3 nucleotides read TGTGCCAGCAGTTTACGACGCGGGACAGGGGCGGTTTCCTACGAGCAGTACTTC. Protein: CASSLRRGTGAVSYEQYF.

The V gene is TRBV29-1, the J gene TRBJ1-6, with 7 bases fitting TRBD1. The V segment lost 6 bases and the J segment 8 bases; nucleotides outside the gene matches: 7. This CDR3 comprises 13 residues. Germline CDR1 SQVTM, CDR2 ANQGSEA. The CDR3 DNA follows: TGCAGCGTCCGCGACAGGGAGGATTCACCCCTCCACTTT. Amino acids: CSVRDREDSPLHF.

The CDR3 reads CASSLRLGLGYGYTF. In nucleotides, the CDR3 is TGTGCCAGTAGTCTCCGCTTAGGCCTAGGCTATGGCTACACCTTC. The rearrangement links TRBV19 to TRBJ1-2; unclear D gene. V lost 5 bases, J lost 4 bases, and 17 bases lay in between. The germline V gene has CDR1 LNHDA and CDR2 SQIVND (reference sequence). The CDR3 contains 15 residues.